This TCR beta chain was sequenced during a study of blood T cell repertoires in COVID-19 (dated by TCRdb to about 2020). Regarding the research as a whole: Collaborator samples came from the United States, Italy and Spain and covered acute and convalescent phases of COVID-19. The material from the prospective study consisted of cDNA or gDNA derived from T cells, B-cell-depleted T cells, or PBMCs. Deeply sampled blood TCRbeta repertoires from subjects exposed to, actively infected with, or recovered from COVID-19 were included in the dataset. The repertoires were released in a freely available public database meant as a resource for research on the immune response to SARS-CoV-2. The samples were drawn from the first 160 participants of the ongoing ImmuneRACE study and from roughly 1,300 subjects provided by 6 global collaborators. A de-identified subject ID, COVID-19 status, age in years and sex were almost always included in the sample metadata. Where HLA class I and class II types were available, the types were taken from metadata supplied by the sample provider, not from assay-based typing.

Whole blood was collected in K2EDTA tubes by collaborating institutions according to the institutions' own protocols. For TCRbeta analysis, collaborator samples were shipped as frozen whole blood, as isolated PBMCs, or as DNA extracted from either sample type. Overall study results and their limits: The quantity of clinical and demographic metadata differed by source and by participant and was supplied without curation.

About this clone itself: It lacks a known antigen. Within one base of it there is no much larger clone, and no base qualities were kept.

From a lookup of the germline V gene (reference sequence), CDR1 and CDR2 are MNHEY and SMNVEV. Germline trimming: 7 bases from V, 8 bases from J; junction bases outside gene matches: 7. The CDR3 numbers 14 residues from cysteine through phenylalanine. Only the CDR3 region is kept as DNA, spanning 42 bases read in frame from base 1. TCRbeta CDR3 regions were amplified from genomic DNA by means of the immunoSEQ Assay, a bias-controlled multiplex PCR. Under the source paper's analysis protocol: The number of nucleated cells in each sample was estimated by amplification of reference gene primers within the assay. To quantify the absolute abundance of each unique TCRbeta CDR3 rearrangement, sequence reads were collapsed and filtered. Productive Simpson clonality was computed per sample as the square root of Simpson's diversity index over productive rearrangements. TCRdb limited this immuneACCESS table to in-frame rearrangements with V and J called. A share of clones is missing; checked studies link under half to unresolved V genes, and the rest is unexplained. V and J calls and clone size are given by that table; D and trimming were obtained from the DNA. The sample data list about 15,000 clones, and around nine tenths of these were observed just once. The ten largest clones add up to roughly 2.5% of the sample.

The sample was peripheral blood. The receptor was derived from a woman in her sixties or seventies in a cohort sampled during active or convalescent COVID-19. Recombination linked TRBV27 to TRBJ2-2; 10 bases in the middle match TRBD2. CDR3 sequence: CASKGSGGAGELFF. The DNA sequence follows: TGTGCCAGCAAGGGGAGCGGGGGGGCAGGGGAGCTGTTTTTT.